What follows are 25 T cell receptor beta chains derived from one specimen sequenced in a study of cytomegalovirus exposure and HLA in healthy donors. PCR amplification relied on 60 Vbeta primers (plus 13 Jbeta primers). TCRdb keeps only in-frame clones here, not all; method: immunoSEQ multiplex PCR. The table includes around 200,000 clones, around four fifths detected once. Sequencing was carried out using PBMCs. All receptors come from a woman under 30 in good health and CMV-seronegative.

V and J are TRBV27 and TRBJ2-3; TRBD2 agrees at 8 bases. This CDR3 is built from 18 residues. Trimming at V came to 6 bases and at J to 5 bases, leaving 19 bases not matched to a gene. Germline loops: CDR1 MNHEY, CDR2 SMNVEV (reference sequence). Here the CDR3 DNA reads TGTGCCAGCAGGCGACTTATCGTACCGGGAGGGCCTGAAGATACGCAGTATTTT. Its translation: CASRRLIVPGGPEDTQYF.

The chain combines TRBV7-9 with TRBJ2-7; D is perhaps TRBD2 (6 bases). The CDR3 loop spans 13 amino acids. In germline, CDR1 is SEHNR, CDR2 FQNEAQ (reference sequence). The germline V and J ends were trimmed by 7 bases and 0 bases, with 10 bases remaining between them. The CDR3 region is CASILEGSYEQYF. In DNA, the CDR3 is TGTGCCAGCATCCTGGAGGGCTCCTACGAGCAGTACTTC.

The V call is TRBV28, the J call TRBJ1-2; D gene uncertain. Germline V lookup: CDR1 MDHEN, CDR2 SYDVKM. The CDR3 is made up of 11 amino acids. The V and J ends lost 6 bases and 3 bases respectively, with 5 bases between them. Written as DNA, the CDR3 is TGTGCCAGCAGATCAGACTATGGCTACACCTTC. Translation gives CASRSDYGYTF.

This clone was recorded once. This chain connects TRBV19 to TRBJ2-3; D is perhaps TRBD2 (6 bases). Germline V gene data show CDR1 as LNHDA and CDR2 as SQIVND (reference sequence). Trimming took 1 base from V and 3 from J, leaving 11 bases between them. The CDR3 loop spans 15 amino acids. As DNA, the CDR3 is TGTGCCAGTAGTATAGTTGCGGGATGGACAGATACGCAGTATTTT. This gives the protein CASSIVAGWTDTQYF.

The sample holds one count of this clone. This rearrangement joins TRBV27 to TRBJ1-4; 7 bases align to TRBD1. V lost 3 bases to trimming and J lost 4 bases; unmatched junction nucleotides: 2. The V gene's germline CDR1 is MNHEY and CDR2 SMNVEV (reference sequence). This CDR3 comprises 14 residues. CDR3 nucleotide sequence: TGTGCCAGCAGTTTCGGGGACAGTAATGAAAAACTGTTTTTT. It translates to CASSFGDSNEKLFF.

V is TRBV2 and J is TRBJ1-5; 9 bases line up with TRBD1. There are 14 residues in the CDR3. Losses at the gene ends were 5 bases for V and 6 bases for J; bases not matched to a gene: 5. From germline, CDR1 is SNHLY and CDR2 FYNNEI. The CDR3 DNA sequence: TGTGCCAGCAGTAACACAGGGGGCGTTCAGCCCCAGCATTTT. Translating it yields CASSNTGGVQPQHF.

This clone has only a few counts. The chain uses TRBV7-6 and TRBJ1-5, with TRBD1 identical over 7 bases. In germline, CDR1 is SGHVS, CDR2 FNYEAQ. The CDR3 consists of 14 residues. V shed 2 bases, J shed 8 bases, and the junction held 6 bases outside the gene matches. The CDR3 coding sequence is TGTGCCAGCAGCTTATCAGGGGGTAGCGAGCCCCAGCATTTT. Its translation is CASSLSGGSEPQHF.

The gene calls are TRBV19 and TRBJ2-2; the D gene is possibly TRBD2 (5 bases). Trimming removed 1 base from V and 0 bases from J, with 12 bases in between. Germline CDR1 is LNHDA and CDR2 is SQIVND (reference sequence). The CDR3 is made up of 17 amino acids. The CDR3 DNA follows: TGTGCCAGTAGTATAGTGGCGCTAGCTTCGAACACCGGGGAGCTGTTTTTT. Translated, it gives CASSIVALASNTGELFF.

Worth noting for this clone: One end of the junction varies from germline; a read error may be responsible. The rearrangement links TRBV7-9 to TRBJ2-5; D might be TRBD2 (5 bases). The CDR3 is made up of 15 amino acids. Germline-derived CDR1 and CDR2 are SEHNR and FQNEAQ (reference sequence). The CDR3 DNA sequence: TGTTCCAGCAGCTTAAGTCTAGAAGGGAGAGAGACCCAGTACTTC. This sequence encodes CSSSLSLEGRETQYF.

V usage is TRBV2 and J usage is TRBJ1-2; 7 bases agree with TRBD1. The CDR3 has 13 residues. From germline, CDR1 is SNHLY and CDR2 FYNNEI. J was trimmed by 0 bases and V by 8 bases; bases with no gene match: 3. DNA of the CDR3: TGTGCCAGCGGGACAGCCGCTAACTATGGCTACACCTTC. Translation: CASGTAANYGYTF.

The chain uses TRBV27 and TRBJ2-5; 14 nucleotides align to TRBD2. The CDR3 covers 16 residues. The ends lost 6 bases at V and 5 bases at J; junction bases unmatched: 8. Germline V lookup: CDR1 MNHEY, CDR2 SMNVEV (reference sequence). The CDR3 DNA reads TGTGCCAGCAGGAAGACTAGCGGGGGGGTAGGGGAGACCCAGTACTTC. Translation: CASRKTSGGVGETQYF.

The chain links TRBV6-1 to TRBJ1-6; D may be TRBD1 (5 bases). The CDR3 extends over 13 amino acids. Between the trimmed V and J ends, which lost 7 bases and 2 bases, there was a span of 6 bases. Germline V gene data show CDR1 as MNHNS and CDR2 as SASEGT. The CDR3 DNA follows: TGTGCCAGCACGACAGCCTATAATTCACCCCTCCACTTT. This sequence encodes CASTTAYNSPLHF.

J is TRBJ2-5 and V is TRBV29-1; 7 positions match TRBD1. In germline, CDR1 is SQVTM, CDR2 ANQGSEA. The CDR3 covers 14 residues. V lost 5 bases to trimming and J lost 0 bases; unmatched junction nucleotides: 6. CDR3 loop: CSVYPTGYQETQYF. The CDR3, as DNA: TGCAGCGTTTACCCGACAGGGTACCAAGAGACCCAGTACTTC.

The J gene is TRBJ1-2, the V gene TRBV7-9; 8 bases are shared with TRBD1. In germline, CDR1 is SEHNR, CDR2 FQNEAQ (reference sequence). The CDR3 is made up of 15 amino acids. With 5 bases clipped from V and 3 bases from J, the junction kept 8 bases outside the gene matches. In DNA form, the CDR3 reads TGTGCCAGCAGCCCTAGACAGGGGTTGGACTATGGCTACACCTTC. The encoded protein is CASSPRQGLDYGYTF.

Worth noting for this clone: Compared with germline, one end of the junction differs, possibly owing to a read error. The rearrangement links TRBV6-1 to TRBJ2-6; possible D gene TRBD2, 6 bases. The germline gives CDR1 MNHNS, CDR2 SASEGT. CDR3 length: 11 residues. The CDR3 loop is CASSEWGRPRF. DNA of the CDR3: TGTGCCAGCAGTGAATGGGGGAGGCCGCGGTTC.

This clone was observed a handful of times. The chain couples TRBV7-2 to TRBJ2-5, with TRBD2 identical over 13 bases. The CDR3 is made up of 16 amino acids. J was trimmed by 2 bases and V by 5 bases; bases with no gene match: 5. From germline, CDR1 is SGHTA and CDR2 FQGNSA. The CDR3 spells CASSPGTSGIQETQYF. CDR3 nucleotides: TGTGCCAGCAGCCCTGGGACTAGCGGGATTCAAGAGACCCAGTACTTC.

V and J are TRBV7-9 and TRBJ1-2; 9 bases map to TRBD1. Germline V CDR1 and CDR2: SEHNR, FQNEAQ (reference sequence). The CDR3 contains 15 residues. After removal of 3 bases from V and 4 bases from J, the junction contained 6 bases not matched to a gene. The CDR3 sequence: CASSFTGGAGYGYTF. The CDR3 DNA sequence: TGTGCCAGCAGCTTTACAGGGGGCGCGGGCTATGGCTACACCTTC.

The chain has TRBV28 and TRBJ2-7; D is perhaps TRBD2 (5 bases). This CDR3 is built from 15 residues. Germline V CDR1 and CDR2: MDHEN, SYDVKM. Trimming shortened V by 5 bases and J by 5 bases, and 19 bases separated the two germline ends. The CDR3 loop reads CASSPARTGPHEQYF. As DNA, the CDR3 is TGTGCCAGCAGTCCCGCCCGGACTGGGCCTCACGAGCAGTACTTC.

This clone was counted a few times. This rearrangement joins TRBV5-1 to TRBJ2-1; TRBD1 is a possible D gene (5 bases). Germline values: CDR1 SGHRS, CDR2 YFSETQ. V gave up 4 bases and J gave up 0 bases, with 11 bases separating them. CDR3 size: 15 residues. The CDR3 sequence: CASSGASSSYNEQFF. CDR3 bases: TGCGCCAGCAGCGGGGCTTCAAGCTCCTACAATGAGCAGTTCTTC.

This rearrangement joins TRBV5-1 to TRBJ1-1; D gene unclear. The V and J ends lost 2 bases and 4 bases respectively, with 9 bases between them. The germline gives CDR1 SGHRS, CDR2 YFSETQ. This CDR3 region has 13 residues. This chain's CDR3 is CASSFEGGTEAFF. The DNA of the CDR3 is TGCGCCAGCAGCTTTGAGGGCGGCACTGAAGCTTTCTTT.

The CDR3 here is CASVRTGDTEAFF. The DNA for the CDR3 is TGTGCCAGCGTACGGACAGGGGACACTGAAGCTTTCTTT. This chain uses TRBV6-5 with TRBJ1-1; 9 bases match TRBD1. Germline assignment: CDR1 MNHEY and CDR2 SVGAGI. The V gene end was trimmed by 8 bases and the J gene end by 3 bases; junction bases not matched to a gene: 4. This CDR3 comprises 13 residues.

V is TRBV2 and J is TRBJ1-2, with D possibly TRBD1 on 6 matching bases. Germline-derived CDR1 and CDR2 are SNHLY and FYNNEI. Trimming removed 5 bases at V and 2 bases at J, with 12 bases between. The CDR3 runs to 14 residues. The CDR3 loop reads CASSRQAVNYGYTF. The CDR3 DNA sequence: TGTGCCAGCAGTAGACAGGCTGTAAACTATGGCTACACCTTC.

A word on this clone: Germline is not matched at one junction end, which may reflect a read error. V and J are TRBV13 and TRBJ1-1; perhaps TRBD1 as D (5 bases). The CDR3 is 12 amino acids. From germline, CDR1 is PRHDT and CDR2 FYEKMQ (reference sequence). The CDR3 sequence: CASSLEVGAADF. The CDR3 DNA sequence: TGTGCCAGCAGCTTAGAGGTTGGGGCCGCCGACTTT.

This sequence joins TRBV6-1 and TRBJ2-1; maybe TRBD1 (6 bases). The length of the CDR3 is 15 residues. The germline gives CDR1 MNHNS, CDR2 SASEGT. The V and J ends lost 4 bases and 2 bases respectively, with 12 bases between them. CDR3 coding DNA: TGTGCCAGCAGTGTCGAGACAGGCACCTACAATGAGCAGTTCTTC. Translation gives CASSVETGTYNEQFF.

The chain's CDR3 is CASTTGDTGELFF. The CDR3 bases are TGTGCCAGCACAACAGGGGACACCGGGGAGCTGTTTTTT. This chain joins TRBV28 and TRBJ2-2; TRBD1 matches 7 bases. The ends lost 7 bases at V and 3 bases at J; junction bases unmatched: 2. The CDR3 length is 13 residues. Germline CDR1 MDHEN, CDR2 SYDVKM.